These 17 T cell receptor beta chains were all obtained from the same sample, sequenced in a study of Ad26.COV2.S vaccination and SARS-CoV-2 variants. The treatment: around 19 received Ad26.COV2.S at low or high dose, single or two shots; several received placebo; per-sample allocation not given. The study sampled participants on day 63 after the first vaccine or placebo injection. Repertoires were generated with immunoSEQ multiplex PCR, while TCRdb's copy carries only in-frame clones and drops some. The table lists 450,000 to 550,000 clones, nearly 90% of them singletons. This specimen was peripheral blood, taken in a trial of Ad26.COV2.S vaccine versus placebo. These receptors originate from a person aged 18-60 years who received the Ad26.COV2.S COVID-19 vaccine or a placebo.

The rearrangement links TRBV7-8 to TRBJ2-3; D remains unclear. With 1 base removed from V and 2 bases from J, the gap between germline ends came to 10 bases. Germline V gene sequence: CDR1 SGHVS, CDR2 FQNEAQ. This CDR3 has 15 amino acids. The CDR3 loop is CASSLEDQFTDTQYF. For the CDR3, the DNA is TGTGCCAGCAGCTTAGAGGACCAGTTCACAGATACGCAGTATTTT.

This rearrangement joins TRBV18 to TRBJ2-2; 8 nucleotides align to TRBD1. V lost 2 bases and J lost 0; bases outside the gene matches: 2. The germline gives CDR1 KGHSH, CDR2 LQKENI. The CDR3 sequence is 16 residues long. This CDR3 is CASSPMGQANTGELFF. The CDR3 nucleotides read TGTGCCAGCTCACCAATGGGACAGGCGAACACCGGGGAGCTGTTTTTT.

This chain links TRBV4-1 with TRBJ2-7, with D possibly TRBD1 on 6 matching bases. V was cut by 4 bases and J by 5 bases, with 15 bases left in between. Germline loops: CDR1 MGHRA, CDR2 YSYEKL. The CDR3 runs 14 residues. The CDR3 region is CASSLGQGQDEQYF. The CDR3 DNA reads as TGCGCCAGCAGCCTAGGGCAGGGGCAGGACGAGCAGTACTTC.

In this sample, this clone turned up a few times. The sample has other DNA sequences that encode this CDR3 too. J is TRBJ1-1 and V is TRBV6-5; 7 nucleotides line up with TRBD1. Germline CDR1 and CDR2: MNHEY and SVGAGI. This CDR3 spans 14 amino acids. V lost 6 bases, J lost 0 bases, and 4 bases stayed unmatched. CDR3 amino acids: CASRPGQLNTEAFF. CDR3 bases: TGTGCCAGCAGGCCGGGACAGTTGAACACTGAAGCTTTCTTT.

The chain uses TRBV4-2 and TRBJ1-5; 8 bases are a match to TRBD1. Per germline, CDR1 LGHNA and CDR2 YNFKEQ. Losses at the gene ends were 2 bases for V and 3 bases for J; bases not matched to a gene: 12. The CDR3 length is 18 residues. Here the CDR3 DNA reads TGTGCCAGCAGCCAAAGACCACCGGGACAGGACTTCAATCAGCCCCAGCATTTT. It translates to CASSQRPPGQDFNQPQHF.

The J gene is TRBJ2-7, the V gene TRBV5-4, with D possibly matching TRBD2 (5 bases). The CDR3 contains 15 residues. In germline, CDR1 is SGHNT, CDR2 YYREEE (reference sequence). Trimming removed 0 bases from V and 0 bases from J, with 10 bases in between. The CDR3 nucleotides are TGTGCCAGCAGCTTGGGGGGAGCAAGCTCCTACGAGCAGTACTTC. Its translation is CASSLGGASSYEQYF.

The chain couples TRBV7-2 to TRBJ1-2; 7 bases are shared with TRBD1. The CDR3 runs 15 residues. Germline CDR1 is SGHTA and CDR2 is FQGNSA. The trim removed 2 bases at V and 4 bases at J, leaving 7 bases unmatched. This CDR3 reads CASSLFGQDSYGYTF. CDR3 nucleotide sequence: TGTGCCAGCAGCTTATTTGGACAGGATAGCTATGGCTACACCTTC.

This clone has more than one count but fewer than ten. The chain carries TRBV29-1 and TRBJ1-2; TRBD1 is a possible D gene (6 bases). This CDR3 has 14 residues. V dropped 2 bases and J dropped 5 bases, with 15 bases sitting between them. Per the germline V gene, CDR1 is SQVTM and CDR2 is ANQGSEA. As DNA, the CDR3 is TGCAGCGTTGAAAACGCCAGGGGAGGGTATGGCTACACCTTC. It translates to CSVENARGGYGYTF.

This chain connects TRBV11-2 to TRBJ2-7; 10 bases map to TRBD1. V was pared by 0 bases and J by 2 bases, with 4 bases of the junction left unmatched. Germline CDR1 and CDR2: SGHAT and FQNNGV. This CDR3 has 16 amino acids. DNA of the CDR3: TGTGCCAGCAGCTTAGATCGCGGACAGGGGGCCTACGAGCAGTACTTC. Its protein product is CASSLDRGQGAYEQYF.

In this sample, this clone turned up once. The chain links TRBV6-5 to TRBJ2-2, with D uncertain. CDR3 length: 15 residues. Per germline, CDR1 MNHEY and CDR2 SVGAGI. Trimming removed 2 bases at V and 3 bases at J, with 10 bases between. CDR3 in amino acids: CASSYQETHTGELFF. DNA for the CDR3: TGTGCCAGCAGTTACCAGGAGACACACACCGGGGAGCTGTTTTTT.

The chain recombines TRBV7-9 with TRBJ2-7; D is possibly TRBD2 (6 bases). Germline CDR1 reads SEHNR; CDR2 reads FQNEAQ (reference sequence). V was pared by 5 bases and J by 4 bases, with 12 bases between. There are 13 residues in the CDR3. This chain's CDR3 is CASSPSEIYEQYV. CDR3 in DNA: TGTGCCAGCAGCCCTAGCGAGATTTACGAGCAGTACGTC.

This chain connects TRBV6-5 to TRBJ1-5, with D possibly TRBD1 on 5 matching bases. V gave up 0 bases and J gave up 1 base, with 10 bases separating them. The CDR3 spans 16 residues. Germline CDR1 MNHEY, CDR2 SVGAGI. CDR3 in DNA: TGTGCCAGCAGTTACTCAGGGGTCGGGAGCAATCAGCCCCAGCATTTT. This encodes CASSYSGVGSNQPQHF.

This clone was seen just once. Written as DNA, the CDR3 is TGTGCCAGCAGTAAATCTGAAAAACTGTTTTTT. Amino acid sequence: CASSKSEKLFF. The V gene is TRBV28, the J gene TRBJ1-4; D gene uncertain. The germline V and J ends were trimmed by 5 bases and 7 bases, with 5 bases remaining between them. Per the germline V gene, CDR1 is MDHEN and CDR2 is SYDVKM. The CDR3 contains 11 residues.

V gene TRBV9 combines with J gene TRBJ2-1, with TRBD2 matching 8 bases. Germline V gene data show CDR1 as SGDLS and CDR2 as YYNGEE. The ends lost 4 bases at V and 4 bases at J; junction bases unmatched: 7. This CDR3 is built from 15 residues. CDR3 DNA: TGTGCCAGCAGCCATTCAGCGGGAGATTACAATGAGCAGTTCTTC. Amino acid sequence: CASSHSAGDYNEQFF.

The chain is built from TRBV18 and TRBJ1-3; no clear D. Germline V CDR1 and CDR2: KGHSH, LQKENI. This CDR3 region has 16 residues. Between the trimmed V and J ends, which lost 3 bases and 3 bases, there was a span of 15 bases. CDR3 residues: CASSPARPEVGNTIYF. The CDR3 region has the DNA TGTGCCAGCTCACCGGCCAGACCCGAAGTTGGAAACACCATATATTTT.

The V call is TRBV23-1, the J call TRBJ1-2, with 8 bases identical to TRBD1. TRBV23-1 is classed as an ORF, of uncertain function. The CDR3 consists of 15 residues. The V gene end was trimmed by 2 bases and the J gene end by 8 bases; junction bases not matched to a gene: 10. The CDR3 DNA reads TGCGCCAGCAGTCAACCCCGTGGACAGGGTAACGGCTACACCTTC. This translates into CASSQPRGQGNGYTF.

V gene TRBV18 combines with J gene TRBJ1-3; D gene ambiguous. V was shortened by 0 bases and J by 4 bases, with 10 bases between the two germline ends. The CDR3 totals 15 residues. Germline assignment: CDR1 KGHSH and CDR2 LQKENI. The CDR3 DNA reads TGTGCCAGCTCACCACCCAATCGCTTAGGAAACACCATATATTTT. Residues: CASSPPNRLGNTIYF.